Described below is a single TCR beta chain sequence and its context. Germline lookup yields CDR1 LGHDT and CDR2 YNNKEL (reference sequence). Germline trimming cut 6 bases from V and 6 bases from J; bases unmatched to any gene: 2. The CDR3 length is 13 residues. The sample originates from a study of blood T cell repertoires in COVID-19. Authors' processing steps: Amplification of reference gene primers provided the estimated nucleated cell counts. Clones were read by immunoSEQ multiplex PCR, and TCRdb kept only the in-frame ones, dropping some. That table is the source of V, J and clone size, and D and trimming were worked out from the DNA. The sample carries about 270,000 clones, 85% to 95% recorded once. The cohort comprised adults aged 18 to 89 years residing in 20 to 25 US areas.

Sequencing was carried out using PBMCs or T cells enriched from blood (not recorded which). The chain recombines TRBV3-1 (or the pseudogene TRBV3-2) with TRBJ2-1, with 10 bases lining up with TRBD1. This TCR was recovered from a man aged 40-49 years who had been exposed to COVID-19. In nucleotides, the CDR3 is TGTGCCAGCAGGGACAGGGGGGTCAATGAGCAGTTCTTC. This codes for CASRDRGVNEQFF.